This T cell receptor (beta chain) derives from a study of graft-versus-host responses after intestinal transplantation. Study background: Recipients were all induced with anti-thymocyte globulin, then given tacrolimus and steroids for about 3 years. Study observations and caveats: Early post-transplant HvG declines showed an association with peak circulating GvH clone levels. Individuals who had graft-donor T cell macrochimerism had allografts that showed high graft-versus-host to host-versus-graft clonal ratios. Recipient marrow held GvH clones, some first seen in ileum or blood.

For this clone: The antigen remains unidentified.

The CDR3 is 17 residues long. Germline V gene sequence: CDR1 LNHNV, CDR2 YYDKDF (reference sequence). The ends lost 4 bases at V and 1 base at J; junction bases unmatched: 9. Only in-frame clones appear in the TCRdb table, and some are missing; sequencing was by immunoSEQ multiplex PCR. The repertoire holds roughly 9,800 clones, with about 93% as singletons. This chain links TRBV15 with TRBJ2-1; 8 bases match TRBD2. The source of this sequence is a human patient who received an intestinal transplant, so some T cells may come from the graft donor. Sequences were derived from PBMCs, sampled approximately 46 days after intestinal transplant. The CDR3 DNA sequence: TGTGCCACCAGCATCGACGGGGGGGCTGGGTCCTACAATGAGCAGTTCTTC. It yields the protein CATSIDGGAGSYNEQFF.